This TCR beta chain was documented in a study of blood T cell repertoires in COVID-19. Study-level background: The analysed material was cDNA or gDNA that came from T cells, B-cell-depleted T cells, or PBMCs.

About this clone: The sample has other DNA sequences that encode this CDR3 too.

V lost 6 bases and J lost 4; bases outside the gene matches: 6. Per germline, CDR1 MNHEY and CDR2 SMNVEV (reference sequence). The CDR3 is made up of 13 amino acids. As originally analysed: Estimation of nucleated cell counts relied on the amplification of reference gene primers. Sequenced by immunoSEQ multiplex PCR; TCRdb stores in-frame clones only, minus some. That table supplies the V and J calls and clone size; D and trimming were determined from the DNA. The sample holds under 200,000 clones; 75% to 85% are singletons and the top ten take 1.5% to 1.7%. The sequence was collected from a human donor in a cohort sampled during active COVID-19. The chain uses TRBV27 and TRBJ2-7; 7 bases are a match to TRBD1. The sequenced sample was peripheral blood. CDR3 coding DNA: TGTGCCAGCAGCGTGAGACAGGGTTACGAGCAGTACTTC. It yields the protein CASSVRQGYEQYF.